The 13 T cell receptor beta chains below were found in one sample sequenced in a study of human T cells and chemical hapten exposure. Time point described: patch test 1, 2 weeks after DPC sensitization. Regarding treatment: therapeutic diphenylcyclopropenone sensitization with weekly scalp DPC. A single record per CDR3 protein comes from TCRdb applying MiXCR to the RACE reads. The sample holds around 120,000 distinct CDR3 sequences, 9.5% to 13% seen once. The starting material was whole blood, obtained in connection with sensitization to the hapten diphenylcyclopropenone (DPC). The receptor source for this set is a woman between 45 and 65 years old with alopecia areata. Some clones in this sample may be carry-over from other donors' samples.

In this sample, this clonotype turned up many times. The V gene is TRBV2, the J gene TRBJ1-5, with TRBD1 as a possible D gene (5 bases). Per the germline V gene, CDR1 is SNHLY and CDR2 is FYNNEI. The V gene lost 7 bases and the J gene lost 7 bases, with 17 bases spanning the gap. The CDR3 sequence is 14 residues long. This chain's CDR3 is CASTGARDGQPQHF. The DNA of the CDR3 is TGTGCCAGCACCGGGGCGCGAGATGGGCAGCCCCAGCATTTT.

This clonotype has a handful of counts. In DNA form, the CDR3 reads TGTGCCAGCAGCCACCCGGGACAGGGTGGTCAGCCCCAGCATTTT. Protein product: CASSHPGQGGQPQHF. The chain is built from TRBV5-8 and TRBJ1-5; TRBD1 matches 9 bases. The CDR3 extends over 15 amino acids. J lost 6 bases, V lost 4 bases, and 8 bases had no gene match. The V gene's germline CDR1 is SGHTS and CDR2 YDEGEE. Combining the CDR3 with reference TRBV5-8 and TRBJ1-5 gives the whole variable domain EAGVTQSPTHLIKTRGQQATLRCSPISGHTSVYWYQQALGLGLQFLLWYDEGEERNRGNFPPRFSGRQFPNYSSELNVNALELEDSALYLCASSHPGQGGQPQHFGDGTRLSIL.

This clonotype came up once. V usage is TRBV4-2 and J usage is TRBJ2-1; D is perhaps TRBD1 (5 bases). The CDR3 spans 15 residues. The V and J ends lost 0 bases and 6 bases respectively, with 12 bases between them. Germline V CDR1 and CDR2: LGHNA, YNFKEQ. In nucleotides, the CDR3 is TGTGCCAGCAGCCAAGATCACACAGGATGCAATGAGCAGTTCTTC. This gives the protein CASSQDHTGCNEQFF.

This chain uses TRBV4-2 with TRBJ2-1; D gene unclear. This CDR3 region has 15 residues. Germline V gene sequence: CDR1 LGHNA, CDR2 YNFKEQ. Trimming stripped 0 bases from V and 0 bases from J, with 6 bases between. CDR3 residues: CASSQDWSSYNEQFF. As DNA, the CDR3 is TGTGCCAGCAGCCAAGACTGGAGCTCCTACAATGAGCAGTTCTTC.

The chain is built from TRBV18 and TRBJ2-5; the D is unclear. The V end was cut by 0 bases, the J end by 2 bases, with 4 bases between. The CDR3 sequence is 13 residues long. Germline CDR1 and CDR2: KGHSH and LQKENI. As DNA, the CDR3 is TGTGCCAGCTCACCACCTACTCAAGAGACCCAGTACTTC. Amino acid sequence: CASSPPTQETQYF.

The chain has TRBV7-2 and TRBJ1-3; no firm D call. This CDR3 comprises 14 residues. The germline CDR1 and CDR2 sequences are SGHTA and FQGNSA. Deletions cut 8 bases from V and 0 bases from J, with 11 bases between. The CDR3 nucleotides are TGTGCCAGCGCCGGCCCGAACTCTGGAAACACCATATATTTT. The encoded protein is CASAGPNSGNTIYF.

The CDR3 DNA reads as TGTGCCAGCAGCTTCGGACAGGGGGCGCAGGGCTACACCTTC. This codes for CASSFGQGAQGYTF. This rearrangement joins TRBV7-2 to TRBJ1-2; 11 nucleotides line up with TRBD1. Germline values: CDR1 SGHTA, CDR2 FQGNSA. J lost 8 bases, V lost 3 bases, and 5 bases had no gene match. The CDR3 has 14 amino acids. Full variable domain (missing parts from reference TRBV7-2 and TRBJ1-2): GAGVSQSPSNKVTEKGKDVELRCDPISGHTALYWYRQSLGQGLEFLIYFQGNSAPDKSGLPSDRFSAERTGGSVSTLTIQRTQQEDSAVYLCASSFGQGAQGYTFGSGTRLTVV.

The chain couples TRBV28 to TRBJ1-5; TRBD1 might be the D (5 bases). The V gene's germline CDR1 is MDHEN and CDR2 SYDVKM. The V gene lost 3 bases and the J gene lost 7 bases, with 7 bases spanning the gap. The CDR3 contains 12 residues. The CDR3: CASSFGGQPQHF. In DNA, the CDR3 is TGTGCCAGCAGTTTTGGGGGGCAGCCCCAGCATTTT. Full variable domain (outside the CDR3, taken from reference TRBV28 and TRBJ1-5): DVKVTQSSRYLVKRTGEKVFLECVQDMDHENMFWYRQDPGLGLRLIYFSYDVKMKEKGDIPEGYSVSREKKERFSLILESASTNQTSMYLCASSFGGQPQHFGDGTRLSIL.

This clonotype has a count of ten or more. The rearrangement uses TRBV29-1 and TRBJ1-1, with TRBD1 identical over 7 bases. Germline assignment: CDR1 SQVTM and CDR2 ANQGSEA. There are 11 residues in the CDR3. J gave up 8 bases and V 6 bases, and 6 bases lay outside the gene matches. The CDR3 nucleotides read TGCAGCGTCGCCGGGACAGTCGAAGCTTTCTTT. This translates into CSVAGTVEAFF.

The rearrangement uses TRBV6-2 or TRBV6-3 and TRBJ2-4, with D possibly matching TRBD1 (6 bases). The CDR3 length is 13 residues. CDR1 and CDR2 from the germline V gene are MNHEY and SVGEGT. V was shortened by 2 bases and J by 9 bases, with 11 bases between the two germline ends. CDR3 loop: CASSYGQGSIQYF. The CDR3 bases are TGTGCCAGCAGTTACGGTCAGGGGAGCATTCAGTACTTC.

This chain connects TRBV27 to TRBJ2-7; D is perhaps TRBD2 (6 bases). V was shortened by 6 bases and J by 0 bases, with 24 bases between the two germline ends. The germline CDR1 and CDR2 sequences are MNHEY and SMNVEV (reference sequence). The CDR3 sequence is 18 residues long. CDR3 sequence reads: CASRPGAPSSLLSYEQYF. The DNA for the CDR3 is TGTGCCAGCAGGCCGGGAGCACCCAGTTCCCTCCTCTCCTACGAGCAGTACTTC.

This clonotype was picked up many times. The gene calls are TRBV7-9 and TRBJ1-1, with no clear D. The germline CDR1 and CDR2 sequences are SEHNR and FQNEAQ (reference sequence). The CDR3 runs 12 residues. Trimming shortened V by 5 bases and J by 3 bases, and 7 bases separated the two germline ends. The chain's CDR3 is CASSLSDTEAFF. As DNA, the CDR3 is TGTGCCAGCAGCCTTTCGGACACTGAAGCTTTCTTT. Drawing the rest from reference TRBV7-9 and TRBJ1-1, the complete variable domain is DTGVSQNPRHKITKRGQNVTFRCDPISEHNRLYWYRQTLGQGPEFLTYFQNEAQLEKSRLLSDRFSAERPKGSFSTLEIQRTEQGDSAMYLCASSLSDTEAFFGQGTRLTVV.

The chain combines TRBV13 with TRBJ1-2; a weak D match, TRBD1 (5 bases). Trimming cost V 3 bases and J 4 bases, with 21 bases left between them. This CDR3 spans 17 amino acids. Germline V gene lookup returns CDR1 PRHDT and CDR2 FYEKMQ (reference sequence). CDR3 in amino acids: CASSFRQRGRSGYGYTF. The CDR3 DNA follows: TGTGCCAGCAGCTTCAGACAGCGGGGGAGGTCGGGCTATGGCTACACCTTC.